This T cell receptor beta chain emerged from a study of PD-L1 blockade in urothelial cancer (dated by TCRdb to 2016 to 2017). Notes on the research overall: Therapy was started in about 2014 for all patients, and atezolizumab 1,200 mg was administered intravenously every 3 weeks. Some 30 patients had pretreatment blood TCR-seq, about 24 had at least one posttreatment blood collection, and about 24 had tumor TCR-seq. The study was an exploratory multi-omic analysis of somatic, immune and clinical correlates of response to PD-L1 blockade with atezolizumab in urothelial cancer. Blood samples were analyzed at 3 weeks after treatment start (second dose) and at 6 weeks after treatment start. Whole exome sequencing and RNA sequencing of pretreatment tumors were performed alongside TCR sequencing in the same patients. About 10 patients achieved durable clinical benefit and about 22 did not. Patients had an ECOG performance status of 0 or 1 and had received between 0 and 3 prior chemotherapy regimens. Twenty-five of 29 patients were males with bladder-origin urothelial cancer, and about 60% of the 29 reported a prior smoking history. Blood samples yielded a median of around 150,000 T cells and 65,000 to 95,000 unique TCRs, with median clonality roughly 0.084. Progression-free survival longer than 6 months counted as durable clinical benefit, and TCR features were additionally tested against both progression-free and overall survival. TCR sequencing covered pretreatment tumor samples and matched, serially collected peripheral blood taken before and after atezolizumab treatment. General findings and caveats noted by the study authors: Because of the small sample size (n ≈ 31) and the many exploratory analyses performed, the results are intended to be regarded as hypothesis-generating. A pretreatment peripheral blood TCR clonality below the median was linked to improved progression-free and overall survival. Among patients with durable benefit, tumor-associated TCR clones showed greater expansion in peripheral blood 3 weeks after treatment started (n = 22, p = 0.022).

Synthetic TCR analog templates were spiked into each PCR to estimate absolute template abundance from read counts. TCRbeta CDR3 regions were amplified from genomic DNA with bias-controlled V and J gene primers using the immunoSEQ assay. Rearranged TCRbeta segments were sequenced at approximately 20X coverage. In the authors' own workflow: Sequencing errors were corrected by clustering, and CDR3s were annotated against IMGT so that V, D and J genes could be assigned. Only productive TCRbeta rearrangements were used in downstream analyses, excluding out-of-frame or stop-codon sequences. Clonality was computed as one minus Shannon entropy normalized by the log of the number of unique productive sequences. Fisher's exact test with Benjamini-Hochberg correction, at a threshold of adjusted p below 0.01, was used to find clones that differed between time points or between blood and tumor. TCRdb took over this immuneACCESS table, retaining in-frame rearrangements with V and J assigned. Such tables are incomplete; in checked studies, under half of the missing clones stem from an unresolved V gene, and the remainder is unexplained. D and trimming come from the DNA, and the V and J calls and clone size come from that table. The sample table shows about 91,000 clones, and around nine tenths are seen once. The ten largest clonotypes hold 8% to 9.5% of the sample.

From its cysteine to its phenylalanine, the CDR3 spans 15 amino acids. Of the read, only the CDR3 DNA is kept; its 45 bases are in frame from base 1. V and J are trimmed by 1 base and 3 bases, and the gene matches miss 1 base of the junction. According to the germline V gene (reference sequence), CDR1 reads LNHDA and CDR2 reads SQIVND. As regards this clone: What this receptor recognizes is not known. No base quality values were provided; no much bigger clone lies one nucleotide off.

A cohort of 30 or so patients with locally advanced or metastatic urothelial carcinoma, treated at Memorial Sloan Kettering on a trial protocol, was included. Peripheral blood mononuclear cells were collected pretreatment and during treatment, with between 1 and 8 total time points per patient. The Qiagen DNeasy Blood extraction kit was used to purify genomic DNA from total PBMCs and tumor samples. PBMCs were collected pretreatment and during treatment, and were isolated and stored as previously described. This sequence was found in a man aged 60-69 years with urothelial cancer. The sample in question was PBMCs, obtained around atezolizumab (anti-PD-L1) treatment. The receptor chain draws on TRBV19 and TRBJ2-7, with 12 middle bases fitting TRBD2. The DNA is TGTGCCAGTAGTATAGGGACTAGCGGGAACTACGAGCAGTACTTC. This is translated as CASSIGTSGNYEQYF.